This entry lists 30 T cell receptor beta chains sequenced from one sample in a study of OX40 agonist ivuxolimab in advanced cancers. Some clones are missing from TCRdb's copy, which holds only in-frame ones; the method was immunoSEQ multiplex PCR. The repertoire includes about 28,000 clones, over 75% of them detected once, and around 50% sits in the top ten. Material: CD4+ or CD8+ T cells sorted from blood, obtained in a trial of the OX40 agonist ivuxolimab. These receptors originate from an adult with an advanced solid tumor such as melanoma, head and neck, liver or kidney cancer.

V gene TRBV5-1 combines with J gene TRBJ2-7; 9 positions agree with TRBD2. V dropped 2 bases and J dropped 3; count of bases not matched to a gene: 6. The germline CDR1 and CDR2 sequences are SGHRS and YFSETQ. The CDR3 totals 15 residues. CDR3 nucleotide sequence: TGCGCCAGCAGCTTCATAAGCGGGGGGATCTACGAGCAGTACTTC. This encodes CASSFISGGIYEQYF.

This clone turned up a few times. This sequence joins TRBV6-1 and TRBJ2-7; 7 nucleotides line up with TRBD1. After removal of 2 bases from V and 3 bases from J, the junction contained 7 bases not matched to a gene. CDR1 is MNHNS, CDR2 SASEGT, per germline. This CDR3 contains 15 residues. CDR3 protein: CASSESGDSSYEQYF. As DNA, the CDR3 is TGTGCCAGCAGTGAAAGTGGGGACAGTAGCTACGAGCAGTACTTC.

The chain couples TRBV6-1 to TRBJ2-7; D is perhaps TRBD1 or TRBD2 (5 bases each). With 5 bases removed from V and 4 bases from J, the gap between germline ends came to 12 bases. The CDR3 has 13 amino acids. CDR1 is MNHNS, CDR2 SASEGT, per germline. The CDR3 sequence: CASSHQGPYEQYF. Written as DNA, the CDR3 is TGTGCCAGCAGTCATCAGGGACCGTACGAGCAGTACTTC.

The rearrangement joins TRBV2 to TRBJ1-5; D perhaps matches TRBD1 (5 bases). Trimming took 4 bases from V and 1 from J, leaving 11 bases between them. Germline V gene lookup returns CDR1 SNHLY and CDR2 FYNNEI. The CDR3 extends over 15 amino acids. The chain's CDR3 is CASSGGAQSNQPQHF. CDR3 in DNA: TGTGCCAGCAGTGGCGGGGCCCAGAGCAATCAGCCCCAGCATTTT.

Comment on this clone: At one of its ends the junction is not consistent with the germline gene, which may arise from a read error. J is TRBJ2-3 and V is TRBV7-7; TRBD1 aligns across 8 bases. CDR3 length: 15 amino acids. CDR1 and CDR2 (germline): SSHAT, FNYEAQ (reference sequence). For the CDR3, the DNA is TGTGCTAGCAGCTTAGGGACAGGCAGCACAGATACGCAGTATTTT. Translating gives CASSLGTGSTDTQYF.

CDR3 sequence reads: CASMRKGRVEAFF. In nucleotides, the CDR3 is TGTGCCAGTATGAGGAAAGGGAGGGTTGAAGCTTTCTTT. The chain recombines TRBV19 with TRBJ1-1; no reliable D call. The CDR3 has 13 residues. V lost 7 bases and J lost 7, with 16 bases in between. The V gene's germline CDR1 is LNHDA and CDR2 SQIVND (reference sequence).

This chain connects TRBV15 to TRBJ2-1; 7 bases line up with TRBD1. Germline CDR1 reads LNHNV; CDR2 reads YYDKDF (reference sequence). With V trimmed by 6 bases and J by 7 bases, 12 bases remained unmatched. The CDR3 consists of 15 residues. The CDR3, as DNA: TGTGCCACCAGTACGGCCGGGACAGCGCTTAATGAGCAGTTCTTC. This sequence encodes CATSTAGTALNEQFF.

The chain has TRBV6-4 and TRBJ2-3, with TRBD2 as a possible D gene (7 bases). Trimming removed 5 bases at V and 2 bases at J, with 11 bases between. CDR1 MRHNA and CDR2 SNTAGT come from the germline V gene. This CDR3 is built from 14 residues. Written as DNA, the CDR3 is TGTGCCAGCAGTAAAGGGGGGGCCACAGATACGCAGTATTTT. Translated, it gives CASSKGGATDTQYF.

The V call is TRBV28, the J call TRBJ1-2; D is perhaps TRBD1 (5 bases). Germline-derived CDR1 and CDR2 are MDHEN and SYDVKM. Trimming pared 2 bases from V and 4 bases from J, leaving 11 bases between. CDR3 size: 14 residues. CDR3 amino acids: CASSLAGTVYGYTF. The CDR3 DNA is TGTGCCAGCAGTTTAGCCGGGACGGTCTATGGCTACACCTTC.

The V call is TRBV2, the J call TRBJ2-3, with D perhaps given as TRBD1 or TRBD2 (6 bases each). Germline V gene data show CDR1 as SNHLY and CDR2 as FYNNEI. Trimming left V 8 bases short and J 4 bases short, with 16 bases between. There are 14 residues in the CDR3. CDR3 nucleotide sequence: TGTGCCAGCCCCGAAAGGGGGGCCGCAGATACGCAGTATTTT. Its protein product is CASPERGAADTQYF.

The chain has TRBV18 and TRBJ2-5, with D unclear. The CDR3 is 18 amino acids. Deletions cut 1 base from V and 1 base from J, with 19 bases between. Germline V gene sequence: CDR1 KGHSH, CDR2 LQKENI. In DNA, the CDR3 is TGTGCCAGCTCACCACAGGAATTAAAGTCTGTTCTCCAAGAGACCCAGTACTTC. It yields the protein CASSPQELKSVLQETQYF.

The chain is built from TRBV7-6 and TRBJ2-5; the D is unclear. CDR1 is SGHVS, CDR2 FNYEAQ, per germline. V was trimmed by 1 base and J by 4 bases, leaving 13 bases between them. The CDR3 runs 15 residues. The CDR3 DNA reads TGTGCCAGCAGCTTAGGGTGGGGTCGGGCAGAGACCCAGTACTTC. It encodes CASSLGWGRAETQYF.

The count of this clone is one. The genes are TRBV19 and TRBJ1-3; TRBD1 aligns across 7 bases. This CDR3 contains 16 residues. V shed 3 bases, J shed 1 base, and the junction held 6 bases outside the gene matches. The germline CDR1 and CDR2 sequences are LNHDA and SQIVND (reference sequence). In nucleotides, the CDR3 is TGTGCCAGTAGTATTGGGCCGGGACAGTCTGGAAACACCATATATTTT. It translates to CASSIGPGQSGNTIYF.

The chain has TRBV29-1 and TRBJ2-1, with unresolved D. The CDR3 has 13 residues. Germline CDR1 and CDR2: SQVTM and ANQGSEA. Deletions cut 4 bases from V and 4 bases from J, with 11 bases between. The CDR3 is CSVGSAPYNEQFF. CDR3 nucleotide sequence: TGCAGCGTTGGCTCCGCACCATACAATGAGCAGTTCTTC.

V and J are TRBV28 and TRBJ2-7; 7 bases map to TRBD1. The trim removed 5 bases at V and 0 bases at J, leaving 4 bases unmatched. The CDR3 consists of 14 residues. Germline V gene data show CDR1 as MDHEN and CDR2 as SYDVKM. As DNA, the CDR3 is TGTGCCAGCAGTGGGGACAGCTTCTCCTACGAGCAGTACTTC. Translated: CASSGDSFSYEQYF.

The V call is TRBV19, the J call TRBJ2-7; the D is unclear. From germline, CDR1 is LNHDA and CDR2 SQIVND (reference sequence). V lost 3 bases and J 3 bases, leaving 12 bases between the germline ends. This CDR3 region has 14 residues. CDR3 DNA sequence: TGTGCCAGTAGTATTGCCCCGAGTGACTACGAGCAGTACTTC. Translating it yields CASSIAPSDYEQYF.

CDR3 sequence reads: CASAPQGVRNTEAFF. The CDR3 region has the DNA TGCGCCAGCGCCCCACAGGGGGTGCGGAACACTGAAGCTTTCTTT. The chain carries TRBV4-1 and TRBJ1-1; TRBD1 aligns across 8 bases. CDR1 and CDR2 (germline): MGHRA, YSYEKL. The ends lost 8 bases at V and 1 base at J; junction bases unmatched: 9. The length of the CDR3 is 15 residues.

This chain joins TRBV19 and TRBJ2-1; D unresolved. The germline gives CDR1 LNHDA, CDR2 SQIVND (reference sequence). The CDR3 runs to 14 residues. V lost 5 bases and J lost 0, with 8 bases in between. This chain's CDR3 is CASSPASSYNEQFF. Here the CDR3 DNA reads TGTGCCAGTAGTCCAGCGAGCTCCTACAATGAGCAGTTCTTC.

This clone was found a few times. The genes are TRBV2 and TRBJ2-7, with 11 bases fitting TRBD2. The CDR3 has 15 residues. Trimming at V came to 6 bases and at J to 2 bases, leaving 6 bases not matched to a gene. Germline loops: CDR1 SNHLY, CDR2 FYNNEI. This CDR3 is CASRTPGLAAYEQYF. CDR3 DNA sequence: TGTGCCAGCAGGACCCCGGGACTAGCGGCCTACGAGCAGTACTTC.

The chain carries TRBV6-6 and TRBJ2-2, with 9 bases that match TRBD2. Trimming removed 0 bases from V and 1 base from J; junction bases left unmatched: 0. The CDR3 spans 16 residues. The germline V gene has CDR1 MNHNY and CDR2 SVGAGI (reference sequence). CDR3 sequence: CASSYSSGGNTGELFF. The CDR3 nucleotides are TGTGCCAGCAGTTACTCTAGCGGGGGGAACACCGGGGAGCTGTTTTTT.

The chain is built from TRBV19 and TRBJ1-1, with D possibly TRBD1 on 5 matching bases. CDR3 length: 15 amino acids. Germline assignment: CDR1 LNHDA and CDR2 SQIVND (reference sequence). Trimming took 9 bases from V and 0 from J, leaving 17 bases between them. The CDR3 reads CASQPGTAMNTEAFF. The CDR3 DNA sequence: TGTGCCAGCCAACCCGGGACGGCCATGAACACTGAAGCTTTCTTT.

The chain carries TRBV6-5 and TRBJ2-3; the match to TRBD2 covers 7 bases. After removal of 5 bases from V and 4 bases from J, the junction contained 6 bases not matched to a gene. CDR3 length: 14 amino acids. Germline V gives CDR1 MNHEY, CDR2 SVGAGI. The CDR3 sequence is CASSDRTSPDTQYF. The CDR3 DNA sequence: TGTGCCAGCAGTGACCGGACTAGTCCAGATACGCAGTATTTT.

The V and J genes are TRBV15 and TRBJ2-6, with D hard to call. This CDR3 has 15 amino acids. Trimming stripped 3 bases from V and 1 base from J, with 7 bases between. Germline CDR1 reads LNHNV; CDR2 reads YYDKDF (reference sequence). The CDR3 is CATSRGGSGANVLTF. For the CDR3, the DNA is TGTGCCACCAGCAGGGGTGGGTCTGGGGCCAACGTCCTGACTTTC.

The V and J genes are TRBV4-2 and TRBJ1-5, with D possibly TRBD1 on 5 matching bases. The CDR3 runs to 16 residues. V shed 0 bases and J shed 8 bases, with 17 bases lying between them. In germline, CDR1 is LGHNA, CDR2 YNFKEQ. The DNA of the CDR3 is TGTGCCAGCAGCCAAGAACCGGGACTCATTGCGGAGCCCCAGCATTTT. Protein: CASSQEPGLIAEPQHF.

This clone has only one observation. The gene calls are TRBV4-1 and TRBJ1-3; D gene unclear. Germline CDR1 reads MGHRA; CDR2 reads YSYEKL. The CDR3 runs 16 residues. V was cut by 1 base and J by 0 bases, with 10 bases left in between. In nucleotides, the CDR3 is TGCGCCAGCAGCCAAGTCGCCGGGAGCTCTGGAAACACCATATATTTT. Its protein product is CASSQVAGSSGNTIYF.

V and J are TRBV19 and TRBJ1-5; 9 positions match TRBD1. CDR1 is LNHDA, CDR2 SQIVND, per germline (reference sequence). The J segment lost 6 bases and the V segment lost 7 bases, leaving 10 bases of the junction unmatched. This CDR3 is 15 amino acids long. This chain's CDR3 is CASKLTGGGGQPQHF. DNA for the CDR3: TGTGCCAGTAAGCTAACAGGGGGCGGCGGTCAGCCCCAGCATTTT.

The CDR3 nucleotides read TGTGCCAGCAGCTTCGGGGTGTACCCCCCCTACGAGCAGTACTTC. This sequence encodes CASSFGVYPPYEQYF. The chain uses TRBV7-9 and TRBJ2-7; D is perhaps TRBD2 (5 bases). Trimming shortened V by 3 bases and J by 2 bases, and 14 bases separated the two germline ends. CDR3 length: 15 amino acids. CDR1 and CDR2 (germline): SEHNR, FQNEAQ (reference sequence). Complete variable domain (other parts from reference TRBV7-9 and TRBJ2-7): DTGVSQNPRHKITKRGQNVTFRCDPISEHNRLYWYRQTLGQGPEFLTYFQNEAQLEKSRLLSDRFSAERPKGSFSTLEIQRTEQGDSAMYLCASSFGVYPPYEQYFGPGTRLTVT.

The chain employs TRBV27 and TRBJ1-2; 8 bases fit TRBD1. The CDR3 sequence is 16 residues long. CDR1 is MNHEY, CDR2 SMNVEV, per germline (reference sequence). J lost 2 bases, V lost 0 bases, and 5 bases had no gene match. In DNA, the CDR3 is TGTGCCAGCAGTTTATCCTCCGGACAGGGCAACTATGGCTACACCTTC. Its protein is CASSLSSGQGNYGYTF.

This clone has just a few counts. As DNA, the CDR3 is TGCGCCAGCAGCCTGGGACAGGGGGATCAGCCCCAGCATTTT. It translates to CASSLGQGDQPQHF. The V and J genes are TRBV5-1 and TRBJ1-5, with 11 bases aligning to TRBD1. The germline V gene has CDR1 SGHRS and CDR2 YFSETQ. Losses at the gene ends were 4 bases for V and 5 bases for J; bases not matched to a gene: 2. The CDR3 spans 14 residues.

This clone was found once. The rearrangement joins TRBV6-6 to TRBJ2-7, with no clear D. Trimming cost V 8 bases and J 0 bases, with 11 bases left between them. The CDR3 sequence is 13 residues long. Germline loops: CDR1 MNHNY, CDR2 SVGAGI (reference sequence). CDR3 coding DNA: TGTGCCAGCGGGCTGCTTAGCTCCTACGAGCAGTACTTC. It specifies CASGLLSSYEQYF.